This record concerns one TCR beta chain sequence. Its antigen is still unknown. This sample was taken from a study of CD8+ T cells in alopecia areata. Study-wide context: At a dose of 5 to 10 mg twice daily, oral tofacitinib was given to treated patients. People stayed on tofacitinib for 6 to 18 months, then stopped the drug for 6 months.

Study-wide results and limits: Resident alphabeta T-cell populations of normal skin are likewise subject to sequencing in scalp samples.

CDR3 length: 15 residues. CDR1 is SGHRS and CDR2 is YFSETQ in the germline V gene. V shed 0 bases and J 2 bases; nucleotides not matched to a gene: 4. From alopecia areata patients, lesional scalp punch biopsies and peripheral blood were collected. As the sequencing template, cDNA was produced by extracting RNA and reverse transcribing it. The assay was immunoSEQ multiplex PCR, and TCRdb's table has in-frame clones only and misses some. The table records 220,000 or so clones, roughly 57% of them present only once. The clonotype originates from a human donor with alopecia areata. The genes are TRBV5-1 and TRBJ2-7, with 8 bases that match TRBD1. Specimen: CD4+ T cells sorted from blood, collected at week 0. The CDR3 coding sequence is TGCGCCAGCAGCTTGGGGACAGGGAAAACCTACGAGCAGTACTTC. Protein: CASSLGTGKTYEQYF.